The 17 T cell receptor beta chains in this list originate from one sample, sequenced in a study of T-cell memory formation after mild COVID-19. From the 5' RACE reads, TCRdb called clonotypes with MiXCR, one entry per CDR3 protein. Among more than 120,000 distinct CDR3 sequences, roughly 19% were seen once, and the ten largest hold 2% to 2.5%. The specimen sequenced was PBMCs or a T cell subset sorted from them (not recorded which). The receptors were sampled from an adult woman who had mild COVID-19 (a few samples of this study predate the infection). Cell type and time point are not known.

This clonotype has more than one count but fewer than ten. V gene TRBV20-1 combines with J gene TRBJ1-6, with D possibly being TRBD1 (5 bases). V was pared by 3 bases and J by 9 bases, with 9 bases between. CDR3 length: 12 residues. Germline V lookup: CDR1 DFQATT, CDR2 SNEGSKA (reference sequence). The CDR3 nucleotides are TGCAGTGCTAGTCGACAGACTTCACCCCTCCACTTT. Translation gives CSASRQTSPLHF.

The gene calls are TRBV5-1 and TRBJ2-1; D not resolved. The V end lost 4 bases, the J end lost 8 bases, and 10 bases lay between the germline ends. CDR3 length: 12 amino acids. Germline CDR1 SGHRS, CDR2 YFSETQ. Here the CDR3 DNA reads TGCGCCAGCAGCCTTGGGCGGCATGAGCAGTTCTTC. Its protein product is CASSLGRHEQFF.

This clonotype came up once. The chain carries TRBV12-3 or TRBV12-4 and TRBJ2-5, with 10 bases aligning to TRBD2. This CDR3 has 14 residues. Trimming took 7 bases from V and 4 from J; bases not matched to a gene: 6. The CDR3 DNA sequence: TGTGCCAGCACCTCACTAGCGGGACGAGAGACCCAGTACTTC. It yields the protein CASTSLAGRETQYF.

CDR3 coding DNA: TGTGCCAGCACAAGGGGGAATGAGCAGTTCTTC. This translates into CASTRGNEQFF. The genes are TRBV12-3 or TRBV12-4 and TRBJ2-1; possibly TRBD1 for D (6 bases). The CDR3 extends over 11 amino acids. V lost 7 bases, J lost 7 bases, and 8 bases lay in between.

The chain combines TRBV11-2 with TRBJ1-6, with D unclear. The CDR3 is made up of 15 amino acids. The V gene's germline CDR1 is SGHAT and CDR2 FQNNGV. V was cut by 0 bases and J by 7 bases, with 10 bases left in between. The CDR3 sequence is CASSLESGLNSPLHF. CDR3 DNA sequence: TGTGCCAGCAGCTTAGAAAGTGGGCTCAATTCACCCCTCCACTTT.

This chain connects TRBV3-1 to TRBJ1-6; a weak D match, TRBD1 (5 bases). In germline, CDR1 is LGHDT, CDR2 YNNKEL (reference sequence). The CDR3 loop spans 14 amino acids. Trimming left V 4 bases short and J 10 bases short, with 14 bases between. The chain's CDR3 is CASSPGARNSPLHF. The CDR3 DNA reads TGTGCCAGCAGCCCCGGGGCGCGAAACTCACCCCTCCACTTT.

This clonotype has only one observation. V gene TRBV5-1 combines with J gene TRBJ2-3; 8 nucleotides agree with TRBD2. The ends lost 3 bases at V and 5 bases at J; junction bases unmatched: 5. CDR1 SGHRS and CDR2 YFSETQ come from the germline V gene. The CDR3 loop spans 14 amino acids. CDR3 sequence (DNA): TGCGCCAGCAGCTCTGAGCGGGGGATAGATACGCAGTATTTT. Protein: CASSSERGIDTQYF.

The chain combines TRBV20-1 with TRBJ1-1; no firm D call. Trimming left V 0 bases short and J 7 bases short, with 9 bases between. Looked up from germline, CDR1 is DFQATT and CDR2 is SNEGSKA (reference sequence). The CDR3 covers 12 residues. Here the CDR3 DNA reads TGCAGTGCTAGAGATCGGTGGCTTGAAGCTTTCTTT. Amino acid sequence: CSARDRWLEAFF.

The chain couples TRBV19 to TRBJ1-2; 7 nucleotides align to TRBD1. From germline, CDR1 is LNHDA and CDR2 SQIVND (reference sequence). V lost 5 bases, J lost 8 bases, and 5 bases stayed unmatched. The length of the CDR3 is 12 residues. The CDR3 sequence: CASSSTGTGYTF. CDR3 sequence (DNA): TGTGCCAGTAGTTCGACAGGGACCGGCTACACCTTC.

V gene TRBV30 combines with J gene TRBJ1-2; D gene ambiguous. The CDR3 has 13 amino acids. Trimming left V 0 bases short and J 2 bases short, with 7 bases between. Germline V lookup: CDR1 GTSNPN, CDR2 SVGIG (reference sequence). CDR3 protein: CAWSVDENYGYTF. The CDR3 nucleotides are TGTGCCTGGAGTGTAGACGAAAACTATGGCTACACCTTC.

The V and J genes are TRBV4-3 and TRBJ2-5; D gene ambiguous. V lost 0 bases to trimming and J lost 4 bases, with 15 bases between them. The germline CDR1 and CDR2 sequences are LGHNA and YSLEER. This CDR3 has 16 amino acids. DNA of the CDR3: TGCGCCAGCAGCCAAGATTTGGGCAGACCGGGAGAGACCCAGTACTTC. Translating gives CASSQDLGRPGETQYF.

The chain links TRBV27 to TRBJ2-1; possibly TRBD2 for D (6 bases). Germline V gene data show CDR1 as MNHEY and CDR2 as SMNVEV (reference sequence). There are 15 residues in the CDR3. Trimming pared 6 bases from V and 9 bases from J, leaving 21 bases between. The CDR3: CASSNDPGVVSEQFF. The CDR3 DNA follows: TGTGCCAGCAGCAACGATCCGGGGGTAGTATCTGAGCAGTTCTTC.

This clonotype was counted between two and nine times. The CDR3 bases are TGCGCCAGCAGCCAAGGGTCGTTCCTAGCGGGGGGATCCGCGGAGCAGTTCTTC. Translated: CASSQGSFLAGGSAEQFF. The V call is TRBV4-1, the J call TRBJ2-1; TRBD2 agrees at 11 bases. The CDR3 consists of 18 residues. Per germline, CDR1 MGHRA and CDR2 YSYEKL. V lost 1 base, J lost 10 bases, and 15 bases stayed unmatched.

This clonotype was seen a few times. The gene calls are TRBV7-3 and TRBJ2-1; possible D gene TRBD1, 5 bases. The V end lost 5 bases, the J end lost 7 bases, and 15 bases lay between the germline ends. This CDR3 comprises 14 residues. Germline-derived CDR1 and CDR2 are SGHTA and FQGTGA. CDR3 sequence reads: CASSQKGPPNEQFF. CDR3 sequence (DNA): TGTGCCAGCAGCCAGAAGGGGCCGCCGAATGAGCAGTTCTTC.

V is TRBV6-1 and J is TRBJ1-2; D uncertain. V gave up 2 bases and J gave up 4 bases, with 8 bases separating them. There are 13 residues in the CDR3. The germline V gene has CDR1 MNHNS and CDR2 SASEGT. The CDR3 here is CASSEPERYGYTF. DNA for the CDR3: TGTGCCAGCAGTGAACCCGAACGCTATGGCTACACCTTC.

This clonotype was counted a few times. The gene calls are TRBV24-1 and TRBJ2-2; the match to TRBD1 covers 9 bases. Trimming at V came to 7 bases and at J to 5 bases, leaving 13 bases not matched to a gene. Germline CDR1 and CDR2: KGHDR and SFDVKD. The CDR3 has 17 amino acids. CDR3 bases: TGTGCCACCAGCAAATCGGGACAGGGCTTTAGTACCGGGGAGCTGTTTTTT. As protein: CATSKSGQGFSTGELFF.

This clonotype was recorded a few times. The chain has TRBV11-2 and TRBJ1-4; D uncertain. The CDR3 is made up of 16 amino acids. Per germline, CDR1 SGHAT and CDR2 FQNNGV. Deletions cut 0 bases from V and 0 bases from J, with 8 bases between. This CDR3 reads CASSLDLPATNEKLFF. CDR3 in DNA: TGTGCCAGCAGCTTAGATCTCCCTGCAACTAATGAAAAACTGTTTTTT.